These T cell receptor beta chains were read from a single sample in a study of glioma-infiltrating T cells after dendritic cell vaccination. Some clones are missing from TCRdb's copy, which holds only in-frame ones; the method was immunoSEQ multiplex PCR. The table includes about 95,000 clones, about 83% detected once. The material was blood, obtained before dendritic cell vaccination. Receptors originate from a human donor with glioblastoma. The CDR3 runs from the conserved cysteine through the conserved F or W. The order of the fields is clone size, V gene, D gene, J gene, CDR3 protein, CDR3 DNA. D genes are given only for firm matches. Some rows have no size entry. The others give once, few or many, or a class for an expanded clone.

.	TRBV15	TRBD2	TRBJ2-3	CATSRVGLAGDSADTQYF	TGTGCCACCAGCAGAGTGGGACTAGCGGGAGACTCGGCAGATACGCAGTATTTT
few	TRBV7-3	.	TRBJ1-2	CASSSVPDRFERNGYTF	TGTGCCAGCAGCTCAGTTCCTGACAGGTTCGAGAGGAATGGCTACACCTTC
.	TRBV4-1	.	TRBJ1-2	CASSHTPLDYGYTF	TGCGCCAGCAGCCATACCCCCCTAGACTATGGCTACACCTTC
.	TRBV27	TRBD1	TRBJ1-2	CASSLPGGYGYTF	TGTGCCAGCAGTTTACCAGGGGGCTATGGCTACACCTTC
.	TRBV4-2	TRBD1	TRBJ2-7	CASSQDVGQGGEQYF	TGTGCCAGCAGCCAAGATGTGGGACAGGGAGGCGAGCAGTACTTC
.	TRBV7-3	TRBD1	TRBJ1-2	CASSLRTGTNYGYTF	TGTGCCAGCAGCTTAAGGACAGGGACCAACTATGGCTACACCTTC
.	TRBV19	TRBD2	TRBJ2-1	CASNTGTSGSNEQFF	TGTGCCAGTAATACAGGGACTAGCGGCTCCAATGAGCAGTTCTTC
.	TRBV5-1	TRBD1	TRBJ1-2	CASSSGQGNYGYTF	TGCGCCAGCAGCTCTGGACAGGGGAACTATGGCTACACCTTC
.	TRBV27	TRBD2	TRBJ2-3	CASSLSSGEFTDTQYF	TGTGCCAGCAGTTTATCGAGCGGGGAATTCACAGATACGCAGTATTTT
.	TRBV12-5	TRBD1	TRBJ1-3	CASGSGQGVINTIYF	TGTGCTAGTGGCTCGGGACAGGGTGTTATTAACACCATATATTTT
.	TRBV2	.	TRBJ1-2	CATQSPRDSYGYTF	TGTGCCACCCAGTCGCCCCGGGACTCTTATGGCTACACCTTC
once	TRBV15	TRBD1	TRBJ2-2	CATKGQSDTGELFF	TGTGCCACAAAGGGACAGTCCGACACCGGGGAGCTGTTTTTT
.	TRBV5-1	TRBD1	TRBJ2-1	CASSAGQGTGEQFF	TGCGCCAGCAGCGCGGGACAGGGGACGGGTGAGCAGTTCTTC
.	TRBV7-2	.	TRBJ2-2	CASTKPLDSSPGELFF	TGTGCCAGCACAAAACCCTTGGACTCCTCCCCCGGGGAGCTGTTTTTT
.	TRBV19	TRBD1	TRBJ2-1	CATLRGQDNNEQFF	TGTGCCACCTTGCGGGGACAGGACAACAATGAGCAGTTCTTC
.	TRBV7-8	.	TRBJ2-7	CASSLELGRYEQYF	TGTGCCAGCAGCTTAGAGCTAGGCCGGTACGAGCAGTACTTC
.	TRBV7-9	.	TRBJ1-2	CASSSNRPGDYGYTF	TGTGCCAGCAGCTCCAACCGGCCGGGTGACTATGGCTACACCTTC
.	TRBV2	TRBD1	TRBJ2-7	CASSETGALSEQYF	TGTGCCAGCAGTGAAACAGGGGCCTTAAGCGAGCAGTACTTC
few	TRBV18	TRBD2	TRBJ2-3	CASSPLAGSSTDTQYF	TGTGCCAGCTCACCCCTAGCGGGATCCAGCACAGATACGCAGTATTTT
.	TRBV6-1	.	TRBJ2-7	CASTPNRDEQYF	TGTGCCAGCACCCCAAACAGGGACGAGCAGTACTTC